This entry concerns a single T cell receptor (beta chain). The antigen is unknown. This sample is part of a study of shared clonotypes between healthy human individuals. Study context: CD4 naive and memory got three plates each, CD8 naive two, CD8 memory one.

In replicate PCRs of sorted subsets, roughly 200 ng DNA, approximately 30,000 T cell genomes, was used. TCRdb's copy holds only in-frame clones and misses some; the assay was immunoSEQ multiplex PCR. In the table there are over 300,000 clones, 87% of which are singletons. Study-level points and caveats: Generation probabilities of non-shared clonotypes were lower (relative to those shared by all four donors). Clonotype sharing among donors likely depends on sequencing depth.

Germline assignment: CDR1 SGHAT and CDR2 FQNNGV. V was clipped by 5 bases and J by 1 base; unmatched bases: 5. This CDR3 has 16 residues. The sequence was obtained from a man younger than 35 in good health. Source material: memory CD8+ T cells sorted from blood. Subset denoted: CD45RO+ cells pooled with CCR7-negative TemRA cells. The J gene is TRBJ2-7, the V gene TRBV11-2; 13 nucleotides align to TRBD2. CDR3 residues: CASSPTSGGGSYEQYF. CDR3 DNA sequence: TGTGCCAGCAGCCCCACTAGCGGGGGGGGATCCTACGAGCAGTACTTC.